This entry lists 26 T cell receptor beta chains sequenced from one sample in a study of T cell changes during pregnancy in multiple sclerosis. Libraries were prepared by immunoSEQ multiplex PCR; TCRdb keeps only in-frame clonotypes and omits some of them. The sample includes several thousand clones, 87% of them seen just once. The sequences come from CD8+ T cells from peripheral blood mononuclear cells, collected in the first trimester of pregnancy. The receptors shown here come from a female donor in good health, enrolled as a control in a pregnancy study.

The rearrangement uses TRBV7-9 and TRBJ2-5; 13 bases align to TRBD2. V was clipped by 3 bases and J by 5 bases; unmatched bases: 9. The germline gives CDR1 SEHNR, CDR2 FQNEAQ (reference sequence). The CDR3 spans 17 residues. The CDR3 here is CASSFTSGRAILETQYF. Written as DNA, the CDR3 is TGTGCCAGCAGCTTTACTAGCGGGAGGGCAATTCTTGAGACCCAGTACTTC. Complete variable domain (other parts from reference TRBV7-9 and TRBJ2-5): DTGVSQNPRHKITKRGQNVTFRCDPISEHNRLYWYRQTLGQGPEFLTYFQNEAQLEKSRLLSDRFSAERPKGSFSTLEIQRTEQGDSAMYLCASSFTSGRAILETQYFGPGTRLLVL.

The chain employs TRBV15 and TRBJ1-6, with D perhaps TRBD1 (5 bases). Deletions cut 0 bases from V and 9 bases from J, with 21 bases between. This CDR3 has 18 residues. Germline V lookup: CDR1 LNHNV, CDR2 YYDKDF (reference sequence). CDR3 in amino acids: CATSRDLWGEGGSSPLHF. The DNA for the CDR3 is TGTGCCACCAGCAGAGATCTCTGGGGCGAGGGAGGTTCTTCACCCCTCCACTTT.

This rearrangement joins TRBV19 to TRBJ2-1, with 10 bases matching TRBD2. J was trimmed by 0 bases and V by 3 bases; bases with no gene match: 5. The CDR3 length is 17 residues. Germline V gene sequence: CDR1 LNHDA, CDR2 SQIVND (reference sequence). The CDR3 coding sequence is TGTGCCAGTAGTATGACTAGCGGGCCTAGCTCCTACAATGAGCAGTTCTTC. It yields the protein CASSMTSGPSSYNEQFF. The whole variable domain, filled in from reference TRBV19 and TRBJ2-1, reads DGGITQSPKYLFRKEGQNVTLSCEQNLNHDAMYWYRQDPGQGLRLIYYSQIVNDFQKGDIAEGYSVSREKKESFPLTVTSAQKNPTAFYLCASSMTSGPSSYNEQFFGPGTRLTVL.

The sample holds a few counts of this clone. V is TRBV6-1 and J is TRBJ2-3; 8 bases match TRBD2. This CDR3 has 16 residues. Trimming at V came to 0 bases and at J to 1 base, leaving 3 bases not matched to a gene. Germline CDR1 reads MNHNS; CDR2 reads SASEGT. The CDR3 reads CASSEARGDGTDTQYF. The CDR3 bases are TGTGCCAGCAGTGAAGCGCGGGGGGACGGCACAGATACGCAGTATTTT.

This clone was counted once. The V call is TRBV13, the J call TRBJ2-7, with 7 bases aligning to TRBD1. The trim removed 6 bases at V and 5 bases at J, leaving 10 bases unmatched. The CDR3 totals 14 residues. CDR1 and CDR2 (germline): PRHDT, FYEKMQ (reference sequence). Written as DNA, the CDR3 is TGTGCCAGCAGTCAAGGCAGGGGGTCCCACGAGCAGTACTTC. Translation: CASSQGRGSHEQYF.

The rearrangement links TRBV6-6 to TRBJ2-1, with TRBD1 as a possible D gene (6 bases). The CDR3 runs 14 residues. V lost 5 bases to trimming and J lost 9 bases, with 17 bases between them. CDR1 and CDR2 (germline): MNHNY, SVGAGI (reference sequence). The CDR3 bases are TGTGCCAGCAGTGAGGCAGGGGCCTTGGGTGAGCAGTTCTTC. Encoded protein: CASSEAGALGEQFF.

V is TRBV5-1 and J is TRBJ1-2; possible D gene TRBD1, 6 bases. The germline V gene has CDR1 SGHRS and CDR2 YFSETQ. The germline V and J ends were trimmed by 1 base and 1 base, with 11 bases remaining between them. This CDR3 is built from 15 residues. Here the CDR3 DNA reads TGCGCCAGCAGCTTGCGGGGGGCGGATAACTATGGCTACACCTTC. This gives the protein CASSLRGADNYGYTF. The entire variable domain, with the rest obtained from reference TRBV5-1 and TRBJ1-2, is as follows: KAGVTQTPRYLIKTRGQQVTLSCSPISGHRSVSWYQQTPGQGLQFLFEYFSETQRNKGNFPGRFSGRQFSNSRSEMNVSTLELGDSALYLCASSLRGADNYGYTFGSGTRLTVV.

CDR3 DNA: TGTGCCAGCAGCCCTCGGGACAGGGTGCAAGAGACCCAGTACTTC. Its protein product is CASSPRDRVQETQYF. The chain has TRBV14 and TRBJ2-5; 9 bases map to TRBD1. V trimming: 4 bases; J trimming: 2 bases; junction bases outside the gene matches: 5. Germline V gene data show CDR1 as SGHDN and CDR2 as FVKESK. The length of the CDR3 is 15 residues. The full variable domain, its missing parts supplied by reference TRBV14 and TRBJ2-5, is EAGVTQFPSHSVIEKGQTVTLRCDPISGHDNLYWYRRVMGKEIKFLLHFVKESKQDESGMPNNRFLAERTGGTYSTLKVQPAELEDSGVYFCASSPRDRVQETQYFGPGTRLLVL.

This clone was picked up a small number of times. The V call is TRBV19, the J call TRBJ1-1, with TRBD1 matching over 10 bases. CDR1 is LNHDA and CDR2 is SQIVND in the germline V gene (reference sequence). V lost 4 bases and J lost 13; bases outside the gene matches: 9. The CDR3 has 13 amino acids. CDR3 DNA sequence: TGTGCCAGTAGTACCGGGACAGGGGTTGTTGTTTTCTTT. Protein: CASSTGTGVVVFF.

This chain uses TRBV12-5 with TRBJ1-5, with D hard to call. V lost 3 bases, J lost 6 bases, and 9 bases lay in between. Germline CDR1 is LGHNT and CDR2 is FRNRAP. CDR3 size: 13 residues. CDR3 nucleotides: TGTGCTAGTGGTTTTCAGGTGGTTCAGCCCCAGCATTTT. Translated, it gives CASGFQVVQPQHF.

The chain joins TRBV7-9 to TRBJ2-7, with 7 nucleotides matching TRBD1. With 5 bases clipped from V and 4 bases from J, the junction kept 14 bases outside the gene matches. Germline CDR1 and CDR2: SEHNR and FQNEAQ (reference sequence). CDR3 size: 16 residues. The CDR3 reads CASSPLMTGRVYEQYF. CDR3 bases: TGTGCCAGCAGCCCGCTCATGACAGGGCGGGTTTACGAGCAGTACTTC.

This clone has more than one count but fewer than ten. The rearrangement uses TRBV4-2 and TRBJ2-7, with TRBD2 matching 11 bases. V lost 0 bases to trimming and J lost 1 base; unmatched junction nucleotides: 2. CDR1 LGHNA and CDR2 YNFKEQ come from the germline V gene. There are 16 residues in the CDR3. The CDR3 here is CASSQETSGESYEQYF. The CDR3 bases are TGTGCCAGCAGCCAAGAGACTAGCGGGGAATCCTACGAGCAGTACTTC.

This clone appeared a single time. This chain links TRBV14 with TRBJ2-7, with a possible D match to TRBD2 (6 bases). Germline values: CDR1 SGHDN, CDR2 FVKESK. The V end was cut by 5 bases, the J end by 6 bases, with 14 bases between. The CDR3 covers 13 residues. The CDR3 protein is CASSLRGPVEQYF. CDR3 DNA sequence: TGTGCCAGCAGCTTGCGGGGCCCAGTCGAGCAGTACTTC. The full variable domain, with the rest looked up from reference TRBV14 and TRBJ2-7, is EAGVTQFPSHSVIEKGQTVTLRCDPISGHDNLYWYRRVMGKEIKFLLHFVKESKQDESGMPNNRFLAERTGGTYSTLKVQPAELEDSGVYFCASSLRGPVEQYFGPGTRLTVT.

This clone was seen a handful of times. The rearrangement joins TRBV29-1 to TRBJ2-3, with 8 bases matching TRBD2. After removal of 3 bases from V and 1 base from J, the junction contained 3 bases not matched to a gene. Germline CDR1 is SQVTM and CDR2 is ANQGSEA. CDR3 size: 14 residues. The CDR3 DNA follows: TGCAGCGTTGAGGGGCGGGAGGGCACAGATACGCAGTATTTT. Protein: CSVEGREGTDTQYF.

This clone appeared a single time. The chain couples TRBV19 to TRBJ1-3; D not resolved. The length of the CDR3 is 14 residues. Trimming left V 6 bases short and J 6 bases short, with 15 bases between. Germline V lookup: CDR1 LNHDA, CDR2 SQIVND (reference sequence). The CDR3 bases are TGTGCCAGTAGCACTTCATGGGCCGTAAACACCATATATTTT. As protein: CASSTSWAVNTIYF.

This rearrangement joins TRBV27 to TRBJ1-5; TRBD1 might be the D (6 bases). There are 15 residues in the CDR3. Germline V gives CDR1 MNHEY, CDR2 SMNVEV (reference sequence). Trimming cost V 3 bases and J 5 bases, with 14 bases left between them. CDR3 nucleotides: TGTGCCAGCAGTTTCTCCGGCAGGGGAGATCAGCCCCAGCATTTT. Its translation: CASSFSGRGDQPQHF.

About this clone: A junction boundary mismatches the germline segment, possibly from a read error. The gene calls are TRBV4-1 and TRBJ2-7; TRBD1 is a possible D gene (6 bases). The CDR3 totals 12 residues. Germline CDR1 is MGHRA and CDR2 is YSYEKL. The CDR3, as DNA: TGCGCCGCCAAGTTGGGCCTAGGGGGATTGGGCTTC. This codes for CAAKLGLGGLGF.

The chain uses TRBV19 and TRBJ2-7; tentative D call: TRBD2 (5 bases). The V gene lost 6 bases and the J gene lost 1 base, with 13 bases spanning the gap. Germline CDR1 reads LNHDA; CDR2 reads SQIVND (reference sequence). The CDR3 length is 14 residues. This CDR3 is CASRPSTSSYEQYF. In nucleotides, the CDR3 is TGTGCCAGTAGGCCAAGCACTAGTTCCTACGAGCAGTACTTC.

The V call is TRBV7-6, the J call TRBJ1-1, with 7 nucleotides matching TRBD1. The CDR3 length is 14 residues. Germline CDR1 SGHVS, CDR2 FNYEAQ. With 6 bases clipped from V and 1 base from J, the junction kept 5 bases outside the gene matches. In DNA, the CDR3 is TGTGCCAGCAGTTATCAGGGGGGGAACACTGAAGCTTTCTTT. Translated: CASSYQGGNTEAFF.

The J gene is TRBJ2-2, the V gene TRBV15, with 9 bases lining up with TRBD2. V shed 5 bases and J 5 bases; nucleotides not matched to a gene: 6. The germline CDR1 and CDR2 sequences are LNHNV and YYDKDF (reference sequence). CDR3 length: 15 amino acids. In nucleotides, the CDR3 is TGTGCCACCAGCGGCGGGGGGGCGGGGACCGGGGAGCTGTTTTTT. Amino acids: CATSGGGAGTGELFF.

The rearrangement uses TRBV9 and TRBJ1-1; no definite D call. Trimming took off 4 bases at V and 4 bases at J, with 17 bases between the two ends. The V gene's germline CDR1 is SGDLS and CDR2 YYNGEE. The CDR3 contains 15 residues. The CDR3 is CASSTLGGRGTEAFF. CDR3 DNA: TGTGCCAGCAGCACCCTCGGCGGGCGCGGCACTGAAGCTTTCTTT.

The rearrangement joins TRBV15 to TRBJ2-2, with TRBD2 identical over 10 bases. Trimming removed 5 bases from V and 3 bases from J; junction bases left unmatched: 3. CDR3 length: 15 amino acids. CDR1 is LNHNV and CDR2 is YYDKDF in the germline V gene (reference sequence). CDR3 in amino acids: CATSETSGDTGELFF. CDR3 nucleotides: TGTGCCACCAGCGAAACTAGCGGGGACACCGGGGAGCTGTTTTTT. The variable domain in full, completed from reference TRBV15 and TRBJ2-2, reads DAMVIQNPRYQVTQFGKPVTLSCSQTLNHNVMYWYQQKSSQAPKLLFHYYDKDFNNEADTPDNFQSRRPNTSFCFLDIRSPGLGDTAMYLCATSETSGDTGELFFGEGSRLTVL.

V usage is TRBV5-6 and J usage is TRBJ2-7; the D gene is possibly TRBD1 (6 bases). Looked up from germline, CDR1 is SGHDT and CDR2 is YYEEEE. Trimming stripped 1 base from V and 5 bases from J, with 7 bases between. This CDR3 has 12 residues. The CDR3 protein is CASSLSGDEQYF. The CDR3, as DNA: TGTGCCAGCAGCTTGTCAGGGGACGAGCAGTACTTC.

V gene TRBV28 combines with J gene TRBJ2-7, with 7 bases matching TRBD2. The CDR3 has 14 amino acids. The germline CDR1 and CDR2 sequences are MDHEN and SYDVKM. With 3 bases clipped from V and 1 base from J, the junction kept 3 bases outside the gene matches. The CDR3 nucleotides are TGTGCCAGCAGTTTTAGCGGGCAATCCTACGAGCAGTACTTC. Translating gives CASSFSGQSYEQYF.

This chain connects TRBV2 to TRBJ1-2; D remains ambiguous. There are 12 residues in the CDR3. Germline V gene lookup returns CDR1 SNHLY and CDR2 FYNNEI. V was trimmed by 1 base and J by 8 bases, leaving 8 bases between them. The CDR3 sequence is CASSEGGEGYTF. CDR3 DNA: TGTGCCAGCAGTGAAGGGGGAGAAGGCTACACCTTC.

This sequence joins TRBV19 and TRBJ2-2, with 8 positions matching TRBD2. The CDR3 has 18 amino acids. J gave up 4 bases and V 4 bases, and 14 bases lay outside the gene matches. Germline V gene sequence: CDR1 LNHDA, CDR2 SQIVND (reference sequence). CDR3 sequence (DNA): TGTGCCAGTAGTAGTGAGCGGGAGATTGGTTTCGGCACCGGGGAGCTGTTTTTT. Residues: CASSSEREIGFGTGELFF.